The 24 T cell receptor beta chains below come from one sample, sequenced in a study of blood T cell repertoires in COVID-19. TCRdb keeps only in-frame clones here, not all; method: immunoSEQ multiplex PCR. The repertoire holds tens of thousands of clones, more than 80% seen once, with 6.5% to 9% in the top ten. What was sequenced was peripheral blood. The origin of the receptors is a man aged 30 to 39 with acute or convalescent COVID-19.

The V gene is TRBV30, the J gene TRBJ2-7, with D maybe TRBD1 (7 bases). The CDR3 spans 14 residues. The ends were cut back, 5 bases at V and 2 bases at J, with 16 bases in the middle. Germline loops: CDR1 GTSNPN, CDR2 SVGIG (reference sequence). CDR3 bases: TGTGCCTGGGGGGCGGGGACAGCAACCTACGAGCAGTACTTC. As protein: CAWGAGTATYEQYF.

This sequence joins TRBV7-2 and TRBJ2-3; unclear D gene. Trimming took off 3 bases at V and 3 bases at J, with 4 bases between the two ends. The CDR3 loop spans 12 amino acids. Germline V gene sequence: CDR1 SGHTA, CDR2 FQGNSA. The CDR3 sequence is CASSFATDTQYF. The CDR3 coding sequence is TGTGCCAGCAGCTTCGCGACAGATACGCAGTATTTT.

The chain links TRBV23-1 to TRBJ1-6; perhaps TRBD1 as D (5 bases). TRBV23-1 is assigned to the ORF class and has an uncertain function. V gave up 4 bases and J gave up 0 bases, with 19 bases separating them. CDR3 size: 19 residues. CDR3 protein: CASSPIEQAFSSYNSPLHF. CDR3 coding DNA: TGCGCCAGCAGTCCGATAGAACAGGCGTTTAGCTCCTATAATTCACCCCTCCACTTT.

Only one count was recorded for this clone. V usage is TRBV6-1 and J usage is TRBJ2-5, with D perhaps TRBD1 (5 bases). The CDR3 extends over 14 amino acids. Per the germline V gene, CDR1 is MNHNS and CDR2 is SASEGT. V lost 1 base and J lost 5, with 11 bases in between. The CDR3 region has the DNA TGTGCCAGCAGTGAAGGCAGGGTACGGGAGACCCAGTACTTC. Amino acids: CASSEGRVRETQYF.

V gene TRBV27 combines with J gene TRBJ2-4, with no clear D. V lost 2 bases and J lost 0, with 14 bases in between. Germline CDR1 MNHEY, CDR2 SMNVEV (reference sequence). CDR3 length equals 17 residues. The CDR3 nucleotides are TGTGCCAGCAGTTTACGGAGTTGGCGTCTAGCCAAAAACATTCAGTACTTC. Protein: CASSLRSWRLAKNIQYF.

V and J are TRBV7-9 and TRBJ1-2, with 9 nucleotides matching TRBD1. The V gene end was trimmed by 5 bases and the J gene end by 5 bases; junction bases not matched to a gene: 6. The CDR3 spans 14 residues. The germline CDR1 and CDR2 sequences are SEHNR and FQNEAQ (reference sequence). The CDR3 here is CASSPGTGWYGYTF. The CDR3 DNA sequence: TGTGCCAGCAGCCCGGGGACAGGGTGGTATGGCTACACCTTC.

The rearrangement uses TRBV30 and TRBJ2-3, with 8 bases matching TRBD2. This CDR3 has 15 residues. Germline trimming cut 0 bases from V and 5 bases from J; bases unmatched to any gene: 7. The germline V gene has CDR1 GTSNPN and CDR2 SVGIG (reference sequence). The CDR3 region is CAWSVLGGGRDTQYF. CDR3 nucleotides: TGTGCCTGGAGTGTACTCGGGGGGGGCAGAGATACGCAGTATTTT.

This chain joins TRBV7-8 and TRBJ2-1; D is possibly TRBD2 (6 bases). The germline CDR1 and CDR2 sequences are SGHVS and FQNEAQ. V was pared by 1 base and J by 6 bases, with 16 bases between. The CDR3 extends over 16 amino acids. The CDR3 DNA reads as TGTGCCAGCAGCTTAGTAACGGAGGGCCCTGGCAATGAGCAGTTCTTC. As protein: CASSLVTEGPGNEQFF.

J is TRBJ2-2 and V is TRBV28, with D possibly TRBD1 on 7 matching bases. Germline lookup yields CDR1 MDHEN and CDR2 SYDVKM. CDR3 length: 13 residues. V lost 8 bases and J 7 bases, leaving 14 bases between the germline ends. The CDR3 is CASRRGLNGELFF. CDR3 sequence (DNA): TGTGCCAGCCGGAGGGGGCTTAACGGGGAGCTGTTTTTT.

The V gene is TRBV14, the J gene TRBJ2-1; 12 nucleotides line up with TRBD2. This CDR3 has 18 residues. Germline V gene sequence: CDR1 SGHDN, CDR2 FVKESK. V gave up 4 bases and J gave up 0 bases; unmatched junction bases: 7. As DNA, the CDR3 is TGTGCCAGCAGCCTATGGACTAGCGGGACGAGCTCCTACAATGAGCAGTTCTTC. Amino acid sequence: CASSLWTSGTSSYNEQFF. Looking up the rest from reference TRBV14 and TRBJ2-1 gives the full variable domain: EAGVTQFPSHSVIEKGQTVTLRCDPISGHDNLYWYRRVMGKEIKFLLHFVKESKQDESGMPNNRFLAERTGGTYSTLKVQPAELEDSGVYFCASSLWTSGTSSYNEQFFGPGTRLTVL.

Here the CDR3 reads CAWSVGEKTNEKLFF. CDR3 in DNA: TGTGCCTGGAGCGTTGGGGAGAAGACTAATGAAAAACTGTTTTTT. The V call is TRBV30, the J call TRBJ1-4; the D is unclear. Germline V gene lookup returns CDR1 GTSNPN and CDR2 SVGIG (reference sequence). The CDR3 sequence is 15 residues long. Trimming took off 3 bases at V and 2 bases at J, with 13 bases between the two ends.

This chain joins TRBV9 and TRBJ2-3, with D possibly matching TRBD1 (6 bases). Deletions cut 4 bases from V and 3 bases from J, with 18 bases between. This CDR3 contains 16 residues. From germline, CDR1 is SGDLS and CDR2 YYNGEE. The CDR3 sequence is CASSNRAQGLTDTQYF. The CDR3 nucleotides read TGTGCCAGCAGCAACAGGGCCCAGGGGCTTACAGATACGCAGTATTTT.

The chain carries TRBV7-2 and TRBJ1-5; the D gene is possibly TRBD1 (6 bases). The germline V and J ends were trimmed by 3 bases and 3 bases, with 12 bases remaining between them. From germline, CDR1 is SGHTA and CDR2 FQGNSA. The CDR3 runs to 15 residues. The CDR3 region is CASSLQGNFNQPQHF. In nucleotides, the CDR3 is TGTGCCAGCAGCTTGCAGGGGAACTTCAATCAGCCCCAGCATTTT.

The V gene is TRBV4-1, the J gene TRBJ2-7, with D perhaps TRBD1 (6 bases). There are 16 residues in the CDR3. Germline CDR1 MGHRA, CDR2 YSYEKL. Trimming took 2 bases from V and 7 from J, leaving 21 bases between them. The CDR3 DNA is TGCGCCAGCAGCCAAACCCGGGCAGGGGTACAGCAGGAGCAGTACTTC. It is translated as CASSQTRAGVQQEQYF.

CDR3 in amino acids: CASSPHGVEQYF. The CDR3 DNA follows: TGTGCCAGCAGTCCCCACGGGGTCGAGCAGTACTTC. The genes are TRBV27 and TRBJ2-7; tentatively, D is TRBD2 (5 bases). V was clipped by 5 bases and J by 6 bases, with 11 bases between them. The CDR3 totals 12 residues. Germline CDR1 MNHEY, CDR2 SMNVEV (reference sequence).

This chain joins TRBV6-2 or TRBV6-3 and TRBJ1-2, with D possibly TRBD1 on 6 matching bases. The CDR3 has 13 residues. Per germline, CDR1 MNHEY and CDR2 SVGEGT. Trimming took 0 bases from V and 12 from J, leaving 14 bases between them. The CDR3: CASSYSNRAGDTF. In DNA, the CDR3 is TGTGCCAGCAGTTACTCGAACAGGGCTGGTGACACCTTC.

The CDR3 nucleotides read TGCGCCAGCAGCCAAGTCTGGGGGGTGGGGCAGCCCCAGCATTTT. This gives the protein CASSQVWGVGQPQHF. The V call is TRBV4-3, the J call TRBJ1-5, with D possibly being TRBD1 (5 bases). The V end was cut by 1 base, the J end by 7 bases, with 14 bases between. The CDR3 has 15 residues. CDR1 LGHNA and CDR2 YSLEER come from the germline V gene.

V is TRBV18 and J is TRBJ1-6; 7 bases align to TRBD1. The CDR3 totals 15 residues. Per germline, CDR1 KGHSH and CDR2 LQKENI. V was pared by 6 bases and J by 10 bases, with 12 bases of the junction left unmatched. CDR3 bases: TGTGCCAGCTCTCGGACGACAGGGACTGACTCACCCCTCCACTTT. Encoded protein: CASSRTTGTDSPLHF.

The V and J genes are TRBV29-1 and TRBJ2-7, with a weak D call TRBD1 (7 bases). Per germline, CDR1 SQVTM and CDR2 ANQGSEA. V lost 5 bases and J lost 2, with 16 bases in between. CDR3 length equals 14 residues. This CDR3 reads CSVRGIQGAYEQYF. CDR3 sequence (DNA): TGCAGCGTTCGGGGGATTCAGGGGGCCTACGAGCAGTACTTC.

This chain connects TRBV7-2 to TRBJ2-5; 7 positions agree with TRBD1. Germline assignment: CDR1 SGHTA and CDR2 FQGNSA. CDR3 length: 15 residues. V was clipped by 3 bases and J by 2 bases; unmatched bases: 6. The CDR3 bases are TGTGCCAGCAGCTTCCCGGGACAGCTACAAGAGACCCAGTACTTC. This sequence encodes CASSFPGQLQETQYF.

The rearrangement joins TRBV24-1 to TRBJ1-5; D gene unclear. From germline, CDR1 is KGHDR and CDR2 SFDVKD. Trimming removed 3 bases at V and 6 bases at J, with 8 bases between. The CDR3 is 13 residues long. The CDR3 loop reads CATSDGRRQPQHF. The CDR3 DNA reads as TGTGCCACCAGTGATGGGCGTCGTCAGCCCCAGCATTTT.

The rearrangement joins TRBV6-5 to TRBJ2-3; 11 bases are shared with TRBD1. This CDR3 contains 15 residues. Germline V CDR1 and CDR2: MNHEY, SVGAGI. The J segment lost 2 bases and the V segment lost 6 bases, leaving 4 bases of the junction unmatched. The CDR3 reads CASRGTGGDTDTQYF. The DNA for the CDR3 is TGTGCCAGCAGAGGGACAGGGGGGGACACAGATACGCAGTATTTT.

J is TRBJ1-2 and V is TRBV5-6, with TRBD1 matching over 8 bases. CDR1 and CDR2 (germline): SGHDT, YYEEEE. The CDR3 contains 15 residues. Trimming took 2 bases from V and 6 from J; bases not matched to a gene: 9. CDR3 amino acids: CASSFGPQGADGYTF. Written as DNA, the CDR3 is TGTGCCAGCAGCTTTGGGCCTCAGGGGGCGGATGGCTACACCTTC.

Here the CDR3 reads CASSIPGLAAYNEQFF. In nucleotides, the CDR3 is TGTGCCAGTAGTATTCCCGGACTAGCGGCTTACAATGAGCAGTTCTTC. The chain employs TRBV19 and TRBJ2-1; 10 positions agree with TRBD2. The CDR3 contains 16 residues. Germline lookup yields CDR1 LNHDA and CDR2 SQIVND (reference sequence). With 3 bases clipped from V and 4 bases from J, the junction kept 6 bases outside the gene matches.